These 21 T cell receptor beta chains share one sample of origin, sequenced in a study of T cell responses to AZD1222 COVID-19 vaccine. This table comes from immunoSEQ multiplex PCR, and its TCRdb copy is limited to in-frame clones, with some not included. The sample has more than 100,000 clones, approximately 86% seen once; the top ten hold roughly 1.5%. This specimen was peripheral blood, taken on day 0 of AZD1222 vaccination. All receptors come from an adult in good health.

The V call is TRBV19, the J call TRBJ1-3, with D uncertain. Germline CDR1 and CDR2: LNHDA and SQIVND (reference sequence). This CDR3 has 13 amino acids. The germline V and J ends were trimmed by 5 bases and 5 bases, with 10 bases remaining between them. CDR3 sequence: CASSDRERNTIYF. In DNA, the CDR3 is TGTGCCAGTAGTGACCGGGAGCGAAACACCATATATTTT.

The genes are TRBV30 and TRBJ1-1, with a weak D call TRBD1 (5 bases). Trimming stripped 0 bases from V and 1 base from J, with 21 bases between. From germline, CDR1 is GTSNPN and CDR2 SVGIG (reference sequence). The CDR3 runs 18 residues. This CDR3 reads CAWSVRRGAPTQNTEAFF. CDR3 DNA: TGTGCCTGGAGTGTACGTAGAGGGGCCCCAACCCAGAACACTGAAGCTTTCTTT.

This clone occurred a few times. CDR3 sequence reads: CAVSGQGLGYTF. The CDR3, as DNA: TGTGCCGTTTCGGGACAGGGGTTGGGCTACACCTTC. The chain joins TRBV13 to TRBJ1-2; 10 nucleotides align to TRBD1. J was trimmed by 8 bases and V by 11 bases; bases with no gene match: 8. The CDR3 sequence is 12 residues long. Germline loops: CDR1 PRHDT, CDR2 FYEKMQ (reference sequence).

The V call is TRBV28, the J call TRBJ2-7, with 7 bases lining up with TRBD2. The V and J ends lost 11 bases and 4 bases, in that order; junction bases with no gene match: 14. The CDR3 sequence is 14 residues long. The germline V gene encodes CDR1 MDHEN and CDR2 SYDVKM. CDR3 protein: CAPWGGGSNYEQYF. The CDR3 bases are TGTGCCCCTTGGGGGGGAGGGTCAAATTACGAGCAGTACTTC.

The V call is TRBV24-1, the J call TRBJ2-2, with 10 bases matching TRBD1. The CDR3 length is 18 residues. J gave up 3 bases and V 4 bases, and 10 bases lay outside the gene matches. The germline V gene has CDR1 KGHDR and CDR2 SFDVKD. The CDR3 sequence: CATSDFQVDRGYTGELFF. The CDR3 nucleotides are TGTGCCACCAGTGACTTCCAGGTGGACAGGGGGTACACCGGGGAGCTGTTTTTT.

CDR3 loop: CASSFQGAEAFF. The CDR3 nucleotides are TGCGCCAGCAGCTTCCAGGGCGCTGAAGCTTTCTTT. The rearrangement joins TRBV5-1 to TRBJ1-1; tentative D call: TRBD1 (5 bases). The CDR3 runs 12 residues. Germline CDR1 SGHRS, CDR2 YFSETQ. Trimming left V 2 bases short and J 6 bases short, with 8 bases between.

The rearrangement joins TRBV3-1 (or the pseudogene TRBV3-2) to TRBJ2-1, with D unresolved. Trimming took 5 bases from V and 5 from J, leaving 7 bases between them. Germline V gene data show CDR1 as LGHDT and CDR2 as YNNKEL (reference sequence). This CDR3 is 12 amino acids long. Here the CDR3 reads CASSYVDNEQFF. The CDR3 coding sequence is TGTGCCAGCAGCTACGTTGACAATGAGCAGTTCTTC.

V usage is TRBV27 and J usage is TRBJ2-7, with D possibly matching TRBD2 (5 bases). The CDR3 sequence is 17 residues long. Germline assignment: CDR1 MNHEY and CDR2 SMNVEV (reference sequence). V gave up 5 bases and J gave up 2 bases, with 22 bases separating them. In DNA, the CDR3 is TGTGCCAGCAGTCCAGCGGTGTGGGCGGTAAACACCTACGAGCAGTACTTC. Its translation is CASSPAVWAVNTYEQYF.

The V call is TRBV6-4, the J call TRBJ2-3; 7 nucleotides align to TRBD1. Germline V lookup: CDR1 MRHNA, CDR2 SNTAGT. V shed 6 bases and J 6 bases; nucleotides not matched to a gene: 9. This CDR3 contains 14 residues. The CDR3 region has the DNA TGTGCCAGCAGCGTCACAGGGGCCCCCGATACGCAGTATTTT. Its translation is CASSVTGAPDTQYF.

The count of this clone is one. This chain joins TRBV5-4 and TRBJ1-4; no reliable D call. CDR1 and CDR2 (germline): SGHNT, YYREEE (reference sequence). The V gene lost 0 bases and the J gene lost 2 bases, with 17 bases spanning the gap. This CDR3 is 18 amino acids long. The CDR3 sequence is CASSLGVGAPITNEKLFF. The CDR3 DNA follows: TGTGCCAGCAGCTTGGGGGTTGGCGCACCGATCACTAATGAAAAACTGTTTTTT.

The rearrangement links TRBV18 to TRBJ1-5, with D tentatively TRBD1 (6 bases). Trimming pared 1 base from V and 0 bases from J, leaving 13 bases between. Germline V CDR1 and CDR2: KGHSH, LQKENI. This CDR3 is built from 17 residues. As DNA, the CDR3 is TGTGCCAGCTCACCACGGGGGGGGCAGAATAGCAATCAGCCCCAGCATTTT. Amino acid sequence: CASSPRGGQNSNQPQHF.

The sample holds one count of this clone. The chain joins TRBV2 to TRBJ1-4; D gene ambiguous. CDR3 length equals 14 residues. Germline V gives CDR1 SNHLY, CDR2 FYNNEI. V gave up 5 bases and J gave up 1 base, with 8 bases separating them. This CDR3 reads CASSKLGTNEKLFF. The CDR3 DNA reads as TGTGCCAGCAGTAAGCTGGGAACTAATGAAAAACTGTTTTTT.

This chain uses TRBV5-8 with TRBJ2-1; perhaps TRBD2 as D (7 bases). The CDR3 spans 16 residues. V shed 4 bases and J shed 3 bases, with 17 bases lying between them. Germline loops: CDR1 SGHTS, CDR2 YDEGEE. Written as DNA, the CDR3 is TGTGCCAGCAGCCTTTACCAGGGAGGGGGCTACAATGAGCAGTTCTTC. Encoded protein: CASSLYQGGGYNEQFF.

The chain uses TRBV28 and TRBJ2-7; 13 positions agree with TRBD2. This CDR3 has 15 residues. Unmatched junction bases numbered 4, after V lost 6 bases and J lost 2 bases. Germline V gene lookup returns CDR1 MDHEN and CDR2 SYDVKM. CDR3 sequence: CASSRLAGGAYEQYF. CDR3 nucleotide sequence: TGTGCCAGCAGCCGACTAGCGGGGGGCGCCTACGAGCAGTACTTC.

The J gene is TRBJ1-2, the V gene TRBV28; no definite D call. Trimming pared 8 bases from V and 2 bases from J, leaving 6 bases between. There are 11 residues in the CDR3. Germline V lookup: CDR1 MDHEN, CDR2 SYDVKM. In nucleotides, the CDR3 is TGTGCCAGCCGAACGAACTATGGCTACACCTTC. Residues: CASRTNYGYTF.

This chain links TRBV28 with TRBJ1-2; possible D gene TRBD1, 5 bases. Germline values: CDR1 MDHEN, CDR2 SYDVKM. V lost 7 bases and J 8 bases, leaving 23 bases between the germline ends. This CDR3 contains 15 residues. CDR3 region: CASTILGQGVRGYTF. In nucleotides, the CDR3 is TGTGCCAGCACCATCCTCGGCCAGGGAGTTCGGGGCTACACCTTC.

The genes are TRBV21-1 and TRBJ2-6; TRBD1, the D gene given by the table, was not confirmed from the DNA. TRBV21-1 is annotated as a pseudogene. This CDR3 is built from 16 residues. The CDR3 DNA follows: TGTGCCAGCAGCAAAGTTCCGGACAGGGGTAGGAGCGTCCTGACTTTC. This encodes CASSKVPDRGRSVLTF.

This clone was counted a few times. The gene calls are TRBV5-5 and TRBJ2-7; D not resolved. Germline CDR1 is SGHKS and CDR2 is YYEKEE (reference sequence). Trimming took off 2 bases at V and 0 bases at J, with 3 bases between the two ends. The CDR3 runs to 12 residues. The chain's CDR3 is CASSLSSYEQYF. CDR3 nucleotides: TGTGCCAGCAGCTTAAGCTCCTACGAGCAGTACTTC.

This clone was counted a single time. The V gene is TRBV6-5, the J gene TRBJ1-1, with D perhaps matching TRBD1 (6 bases). This CDR3 is 13 amino acids long. With 6 bases removed from V and 6 bases from J, the gap between germline ends came to 14 bases. CDR1 is MNHEY, CDR2 SVGAGI, per germline. The CDR3 protein is CASRQGLRAEAFF. CDR3 coding DNA: TGTGCCAGCAGGCAGGGGTTGCGGGCTGAAGCTTTCTTT.

The chain uses TRBV28 and TRBJ2-5; no reliable D call. Germline V gives CDR1 MDHEN, CDR2 SYDVKM. The CDR3 runs to 13 residues. Trimming left V 4 bases short and J 5 bases short, with 11 bases between. As DNA, the CDR3 is TGTGCCAGCAGTTCTTACCCGCGGGAGACCCAGTACTTC. This encodes CASSSYPRETQYF. The complete variable domain, with remaining parts taken from reference TRBV28 and TRBJ2-5, reads DVKVTQSSRYLVKRTGEKVFLECVQDMDHENMFWYRQDPGLGLRLIYFSYDVKMKEKGDIPEGYSVSREKKERFSLILESASTNQTSMYLCASSSYPRETQYFGPGTRLLVL.

J is TRBJ2-7 and V is TRBV4-3; 7 bases map to TRBD2. The CDR3 extends over 18 amino acids. CDR1 is LGHNA and CDR2 is YSLEER in the germline V gene. V was clipped by 0 bases and J by 1 base; unmatched bases: 12. The CDR3 loop is CASSQDRGLSGPSYEQYF. The CDR3 bases are TGCGCCAGCAGCCAAGATAGGGGACTAAGCGGGCCTTCCTACGAGCAGTACTTC.